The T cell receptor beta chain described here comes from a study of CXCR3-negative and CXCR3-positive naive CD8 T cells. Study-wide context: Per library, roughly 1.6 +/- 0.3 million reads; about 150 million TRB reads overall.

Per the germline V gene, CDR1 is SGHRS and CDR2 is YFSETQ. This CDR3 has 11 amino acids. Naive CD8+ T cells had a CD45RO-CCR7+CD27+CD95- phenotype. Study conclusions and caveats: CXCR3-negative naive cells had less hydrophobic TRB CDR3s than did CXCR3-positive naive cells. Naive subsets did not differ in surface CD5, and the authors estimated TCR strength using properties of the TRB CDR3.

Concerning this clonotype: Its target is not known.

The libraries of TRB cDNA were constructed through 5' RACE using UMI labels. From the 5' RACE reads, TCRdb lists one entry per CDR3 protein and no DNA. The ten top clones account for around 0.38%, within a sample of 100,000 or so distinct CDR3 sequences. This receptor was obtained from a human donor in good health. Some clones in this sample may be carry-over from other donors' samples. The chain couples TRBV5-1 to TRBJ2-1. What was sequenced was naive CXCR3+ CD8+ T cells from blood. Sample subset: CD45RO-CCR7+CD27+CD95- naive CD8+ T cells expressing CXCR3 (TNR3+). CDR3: CASALGGRQFF.